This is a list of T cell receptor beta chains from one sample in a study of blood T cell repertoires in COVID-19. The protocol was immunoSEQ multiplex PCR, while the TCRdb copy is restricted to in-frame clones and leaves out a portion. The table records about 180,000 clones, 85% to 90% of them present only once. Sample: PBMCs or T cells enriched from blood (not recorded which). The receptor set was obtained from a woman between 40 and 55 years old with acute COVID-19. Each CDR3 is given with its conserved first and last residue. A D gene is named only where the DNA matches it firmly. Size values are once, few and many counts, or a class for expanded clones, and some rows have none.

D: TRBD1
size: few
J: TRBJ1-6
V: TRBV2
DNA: TGTGCCAGCAGTATCCAGACAGGGGCTAATTCACCCCTCCACTTT
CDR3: CASSIQTGANSPLHF

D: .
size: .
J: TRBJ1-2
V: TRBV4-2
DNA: TGTGCCAGCAGCCAACCGACTGAGTCTAACTATGGCTACACCTTC
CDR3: CASSQPTESNYGYTF

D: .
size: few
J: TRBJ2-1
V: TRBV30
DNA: TGTGCCTGGAGTGTAAAAGGGGCCACTGAGCAGTTCTTC
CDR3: CAWSVKGATEQFF

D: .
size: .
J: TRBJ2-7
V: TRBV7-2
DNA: TGTGCCAGCAGCTTAGGGTCGGGAGCGCTCAACGAGCAGTACTTC
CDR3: CASSLGSGALNEQYF

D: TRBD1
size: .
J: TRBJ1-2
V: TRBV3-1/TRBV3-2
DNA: TGTGCCAGCAGCCAAGATCCGCGGGACAGTGCAAGATCAGCCTATGGCTACACCTTC
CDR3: CASSQDPRDSARSAYGYTF

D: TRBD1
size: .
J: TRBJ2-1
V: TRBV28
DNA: TGTGCCAGCAGTTACGCCTCGACAGGGGTGGTTTACAATGAGCAGTTCTTC
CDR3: CASSYASTGVVYNEQFF

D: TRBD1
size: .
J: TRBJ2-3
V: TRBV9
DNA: TGTGCCAGCAGCGTAGAGCCAGGGGGCGCAAGCACAGATACGCAGTATTTT
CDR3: CASSVEPGGASTDTQYF

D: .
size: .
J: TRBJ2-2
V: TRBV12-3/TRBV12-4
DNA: TGTGCCAGCAGTTTCCGGGGAACCGGGGAGCTGTTTTTT
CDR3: CASSFRGTGELFF

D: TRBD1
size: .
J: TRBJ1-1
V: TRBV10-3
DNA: TGTGCCATCAGTGACAGGGACAGAGCTCGAAACACTGAAGCTTTCTTT
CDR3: CAISDRDRARNTEAFF

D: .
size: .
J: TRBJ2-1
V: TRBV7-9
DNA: TGTGCCAGCAGCCCCCTATTTCCTGAGCAGTTCTTC
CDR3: CASSPLFPEQFF

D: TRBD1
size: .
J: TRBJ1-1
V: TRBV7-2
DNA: TGTGCCAGCAGAGGACAGGTGGCTGAAGCTTTCTTT
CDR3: CASRGQVAEAFF

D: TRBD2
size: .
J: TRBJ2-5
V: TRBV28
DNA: TGTGCCAGCAGTCTAGCGGGGGGGTCCCAAGAGACCCAGTACTTC
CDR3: CASSLAGGSQETQYF

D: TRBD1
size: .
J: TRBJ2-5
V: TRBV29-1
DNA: TGCAGCGCCTCCGGGACAGCACAAGAGACCCAGTACTTC
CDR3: CSASGTAQETQYF

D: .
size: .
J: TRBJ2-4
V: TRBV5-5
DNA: TGTGCCAGCAGCTTGTTATCCCAAATTAGCAAAAACATTCAGTACTTC
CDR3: CASSLLSQISKNIQYF

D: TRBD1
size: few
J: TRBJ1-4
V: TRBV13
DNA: TGTGCCAGCAGCTCCGCAGGGGGTAATGAAAAACTGTTTTTT
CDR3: CASSSAGGNEKLFF

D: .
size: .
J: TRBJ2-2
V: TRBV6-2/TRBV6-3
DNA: TGTGCCAGCAGCCGACTTGGGTCAATGGGCGGGGAGCTGTTTTTT
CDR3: CASSRLGSMGGELFF

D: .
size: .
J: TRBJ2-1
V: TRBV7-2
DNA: TGTGCCAGCAGCTTGGGAACGGGGAGGTACAATGAGCAGTTCTTC
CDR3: CASSLGTGRYNEQFF

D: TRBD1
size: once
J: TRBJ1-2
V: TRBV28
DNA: TGTGCCAGCAGTTGGACAGGCGCCTATGGCTACACCTTC
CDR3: CASSWTGAYGYTF

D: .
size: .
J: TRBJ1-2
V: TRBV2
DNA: TGTGCCAGCAGGAAACAGGGCGCGAGTTATGGCTACACCTTC
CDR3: CASRKQGASYGYTF

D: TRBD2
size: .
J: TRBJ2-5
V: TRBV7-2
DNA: TGTGCCAGCAGCTTAGAACTAGCGGGAGGCCTCCCGGGGGTGACCCAGTACTTC
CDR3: CASSLELAGGLPGVTQYF

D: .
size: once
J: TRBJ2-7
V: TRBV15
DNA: TGTGCCACCAGCAGAGACAGGGGAACCTACGAGCAGTACTTC
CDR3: CATSRDRGTYEQYF

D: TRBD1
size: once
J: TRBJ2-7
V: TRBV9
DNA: TGTGCCAGCAGCGTTTCGGACAGGGCCTCCTACGAGCAGTACTTC
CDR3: CASSVSDRASYEQYF

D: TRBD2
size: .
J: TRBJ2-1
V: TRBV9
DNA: TGTGCCAGCAGCCCCCCTGCGGGAGCCGACTACAATGAGCAGTTCTTC
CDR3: CASSPPAGADYNEQFF

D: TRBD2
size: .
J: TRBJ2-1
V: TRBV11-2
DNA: TGTGCCAGCAGCCCTCGGACTAGCGGGGAATGGAATGAGCAGTTCTTC
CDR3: CASSPRTSGEWNEQFF

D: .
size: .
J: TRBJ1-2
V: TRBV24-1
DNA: TGTGCCACCAGTGATTCGACAGGCTATGGCTACACCTTC
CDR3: CATSDSTGYGYTF

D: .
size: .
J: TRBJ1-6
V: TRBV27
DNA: TGTGCCAGCAGGCCGTGGGGGGAAAAAGGTTCACCCCTCCACTTT
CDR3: CASRPWGEKGSPLHF

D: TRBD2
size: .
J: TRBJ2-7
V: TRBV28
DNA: TGTGCCACCAAGACTAGCGCATCCTACGAGCAGTACTTC
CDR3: CATKTSASYEQYF

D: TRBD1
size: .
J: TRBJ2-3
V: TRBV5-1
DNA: TGCGCCAGCAGCGCCAAACAGGGGGCGATTTCAGATACGCAGTATTTT
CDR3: CASSAKQGAISDTQYF

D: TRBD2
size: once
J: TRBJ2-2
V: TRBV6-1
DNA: TGTGCCAGCAGTGAAGCGCGGTTTAGCGGGCGTAGAAGGGAGCTGTTTTTT
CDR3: CASSEARFSGRRRELFF

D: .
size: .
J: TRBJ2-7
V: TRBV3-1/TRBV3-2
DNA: TGTGCCAGCAGCCACCGACTAGAAGCCAAAGGCTACGAGCAGTACTTC
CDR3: CASSHRLEAKGYEQYF

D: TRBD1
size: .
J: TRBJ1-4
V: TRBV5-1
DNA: TGCGCCAGCAGCTTCGACAGGGGTGATGAAAAACTGTTTTTT
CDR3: CASSFDRGDEKLFF

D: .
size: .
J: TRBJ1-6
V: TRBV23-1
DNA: TGCGCCAGCATCTACGCAGTGCTACTACGTGGACAGATCACCCGCTCCTATAATTCACCCCTCCACTTT
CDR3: CASIYAVLLRGQITRSYNSPLHF

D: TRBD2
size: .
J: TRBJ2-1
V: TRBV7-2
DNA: TGTGCCAGCAGCTCGACTAGCGGGAGCGATGAGCAGTTCTTC
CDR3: CASSSTSGSDEQFF

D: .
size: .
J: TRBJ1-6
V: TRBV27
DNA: TGTGCCAGCAGTTTATCTCGGCAGGGCAGGATTTCACCCCTCCACTTT
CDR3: CASSLSRQGRISPLHF

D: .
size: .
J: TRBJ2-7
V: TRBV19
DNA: TGTGCCAGTAGTGGCAGGGGTCCTCTCGAGCAGTACTTC
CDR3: CASSGRGPLEQYF

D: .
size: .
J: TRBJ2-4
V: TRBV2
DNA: TGTGCCAGCAGTGCCCCGCGGGTTGGACTAGCCAAAAACATTCAGTACTTC
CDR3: CASSAPRVGLAKNIQYF

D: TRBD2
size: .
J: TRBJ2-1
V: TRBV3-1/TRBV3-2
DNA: TGTGCCAGCAGCCAAGCCCCGACTAGCGCGATGTTCTTC
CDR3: CASSQAPTSAMFF

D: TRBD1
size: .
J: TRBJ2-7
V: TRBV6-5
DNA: TGTGCCAGCAGTAGGGACAGGGGTTACGAGCAGTACTTC
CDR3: CASSRDRGYEQYF

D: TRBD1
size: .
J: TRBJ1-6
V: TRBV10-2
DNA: TGCGCCAGCAGTGAGTCTCCCGACAGGGTTGGTAATTCACCCCTCCACTTT
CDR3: CASSESPDRVGNSPLHF

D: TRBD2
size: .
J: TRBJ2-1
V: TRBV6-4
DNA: TGTGCCAGCAGTGACTCCGCGGGAGCTGGCAATGAGCAGTTCTTC
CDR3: CASSDSAGAGNEQFF

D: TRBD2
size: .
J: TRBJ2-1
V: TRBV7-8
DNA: TGTGCCAGCACCCGATCCGGGGGGTCTAAATACAATGAGCAGTTCTTC
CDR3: CASTRSGGSKYNEQFF

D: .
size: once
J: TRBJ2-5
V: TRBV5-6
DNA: TGTGCCAGCACCGGACTGGACCAAGAGACCCAGTACTTC
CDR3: CASTGLDQETQYF

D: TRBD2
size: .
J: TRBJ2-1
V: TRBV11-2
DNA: TGTGCCAGCAGCCCCTGGACTAGCGGGCCCAATGAGCAGTTCTTC
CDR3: CASSPWTSGPNEQFF

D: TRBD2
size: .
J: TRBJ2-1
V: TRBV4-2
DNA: TGTGCCAGCAGCCAAGATCCCAGCGGGAGTTTGAATGAGCAGTTCTTC
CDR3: CASSQDPSGSLNEQFF

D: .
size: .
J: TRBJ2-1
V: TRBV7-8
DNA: TGTGCCAGCAGCCGACAACGCGGAGCTACGGGGGAGAGGTCCTCCTACAATGAGCAGTTCTTC
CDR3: CASSRQRGATGERSSYNEQFF

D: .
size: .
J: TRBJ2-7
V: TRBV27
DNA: TGTGCCAGCAGGAAAACAGGGTCCTACGAGCAGTACTTC
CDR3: CASRKTGSYEQYF

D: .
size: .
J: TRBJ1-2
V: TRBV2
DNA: TGTGCCAGCAGCTCGCAGGGTCCAAACTATGGCTACACCTTC
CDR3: CASSSQGPNYGYTF

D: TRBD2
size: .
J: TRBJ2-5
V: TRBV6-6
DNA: TGTGCCAGCAGTGCGGGCGGGAGTATCGAGACCCAGTACTTC
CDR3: CASSAGGSIETQYF

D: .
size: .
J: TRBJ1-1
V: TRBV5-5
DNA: TGTGCCAGCAGCTATCGAGGCTTGAACACTGAAGCTTTCTTT
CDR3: CASSYRGLNTEAFF

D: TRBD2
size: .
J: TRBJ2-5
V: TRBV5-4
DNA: TGTGCCAGCAGCCCCAGCGGGAGATCTAGGACCCAGTACTTC
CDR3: CASSPSGRSRTQYF

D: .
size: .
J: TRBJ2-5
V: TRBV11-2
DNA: TGTGCCAGCAGCCCTACAGGAGATAGAGCAGAGACCCAGTACTTC
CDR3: CASSPTGDRAETQYF

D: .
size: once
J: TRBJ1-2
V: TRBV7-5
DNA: TGTGTCAGAAGCCCGCGGGACAGGGGCGAAGGCTACACCTTC
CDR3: CVRSPRDRGEGYTF